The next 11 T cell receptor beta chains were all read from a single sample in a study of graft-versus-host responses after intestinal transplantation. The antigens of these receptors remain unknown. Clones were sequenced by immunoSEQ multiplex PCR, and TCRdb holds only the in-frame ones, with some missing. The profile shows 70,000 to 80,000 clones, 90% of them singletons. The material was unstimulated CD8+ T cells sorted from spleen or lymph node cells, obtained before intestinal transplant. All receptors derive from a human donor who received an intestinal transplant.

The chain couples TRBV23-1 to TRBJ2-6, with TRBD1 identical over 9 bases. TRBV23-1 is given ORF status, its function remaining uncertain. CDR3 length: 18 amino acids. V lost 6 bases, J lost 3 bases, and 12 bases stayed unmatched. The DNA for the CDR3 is TGCGCCAGCAGCTCCCGGGACAGGGTCATGAGTGGGGCCAACGTCCTGACTTTC. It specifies CASSSRDRVMSGANVLTF.

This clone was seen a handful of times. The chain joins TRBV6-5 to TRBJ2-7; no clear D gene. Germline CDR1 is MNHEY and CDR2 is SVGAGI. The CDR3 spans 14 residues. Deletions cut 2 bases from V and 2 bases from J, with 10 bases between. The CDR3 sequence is CASSYELGAYEQYF. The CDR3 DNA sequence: TGTGCCAGCAGTTACGAGCTGGGCGCCTACGAGCAGTACTTC.

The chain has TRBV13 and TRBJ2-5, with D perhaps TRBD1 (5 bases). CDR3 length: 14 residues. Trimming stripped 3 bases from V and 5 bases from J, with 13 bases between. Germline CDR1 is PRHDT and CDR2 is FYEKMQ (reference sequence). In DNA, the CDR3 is TGTGCCAGCAGCTTTAGGGGTCTCGGGGAGACCCAGTACTTC. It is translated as CASSFRGLGETQYF.

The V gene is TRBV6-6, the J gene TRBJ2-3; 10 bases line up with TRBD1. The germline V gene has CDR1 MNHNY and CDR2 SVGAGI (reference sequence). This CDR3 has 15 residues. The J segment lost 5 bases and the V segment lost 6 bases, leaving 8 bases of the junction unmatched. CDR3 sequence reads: CASSNSGTGVDTQYF. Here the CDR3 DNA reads TGTGCCAGCAGCAACTCCGGGACAGGGGTAGATACGCAGTATTTT.

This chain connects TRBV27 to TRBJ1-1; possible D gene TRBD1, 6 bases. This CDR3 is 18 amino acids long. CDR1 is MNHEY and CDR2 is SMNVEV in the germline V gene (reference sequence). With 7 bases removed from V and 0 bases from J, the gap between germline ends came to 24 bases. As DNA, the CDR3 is TGTGCCAGCAATTATGCGGGCGGCCCCAGGGGTATGAACACTGAAGCTTTCTTT. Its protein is CASNYAGGPRGMNTEAFF.

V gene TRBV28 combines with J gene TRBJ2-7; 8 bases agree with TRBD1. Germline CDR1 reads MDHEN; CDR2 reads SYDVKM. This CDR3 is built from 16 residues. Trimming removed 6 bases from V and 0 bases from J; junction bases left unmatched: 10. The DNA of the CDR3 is TGTGCCAGCAGCCCCGACCGGACAGGGACCTCCTACGAGCAGTACTTC. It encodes CASSPDRTGTSYEQYF.

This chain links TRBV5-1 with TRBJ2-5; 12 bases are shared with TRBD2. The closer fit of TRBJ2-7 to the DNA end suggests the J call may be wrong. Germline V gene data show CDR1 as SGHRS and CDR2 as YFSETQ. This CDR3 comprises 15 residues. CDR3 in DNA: TGCGCCAGCAGCCTGGGACTAGCGGGCACCTACGAGCAGTACTTC. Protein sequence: CASSLGLAGTYEQYF.

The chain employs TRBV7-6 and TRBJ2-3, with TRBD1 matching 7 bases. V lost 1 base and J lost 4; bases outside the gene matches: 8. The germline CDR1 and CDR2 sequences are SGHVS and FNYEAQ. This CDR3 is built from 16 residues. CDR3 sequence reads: CASSLGVGTVADTQYF. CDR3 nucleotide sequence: TGTGCCAGCAGCTTAGGCGTCGGGACAGTCGCAGATACGCAGTATTTT.

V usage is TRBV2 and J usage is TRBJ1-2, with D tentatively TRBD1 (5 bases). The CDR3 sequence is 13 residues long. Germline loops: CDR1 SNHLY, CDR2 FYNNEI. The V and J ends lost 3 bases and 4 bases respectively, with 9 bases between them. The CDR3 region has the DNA TGTGCCAGCAGTGAGGGGGGGTTCTATGGCTACACCTTC. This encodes CASSEGGFYGYTF. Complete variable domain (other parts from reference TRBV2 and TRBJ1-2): EPEVTQTPSHQVTQMGQEVILRCVPISNHLYFYWYRQILGQKVEFLVSFYNNEISEKSEIFDDQFSVERPDGSNFTLKIRSTKLEDSAMYFCASSEGGFYGYTFGSGTRLTVV.

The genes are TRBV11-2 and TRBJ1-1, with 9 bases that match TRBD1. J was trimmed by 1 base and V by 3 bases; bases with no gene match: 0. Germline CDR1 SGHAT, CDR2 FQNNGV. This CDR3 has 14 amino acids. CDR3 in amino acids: CASSLTGGNTEAFF. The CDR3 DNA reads TGTGCCAGCAGCTTGACAGGGGGGAACACTGAAGCTTTCTTT.

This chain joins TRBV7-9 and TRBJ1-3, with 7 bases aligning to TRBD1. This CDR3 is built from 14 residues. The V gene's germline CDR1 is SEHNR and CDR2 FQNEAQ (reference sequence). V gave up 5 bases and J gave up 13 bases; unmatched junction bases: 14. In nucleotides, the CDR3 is TGTGCCAGCAGCACAGGGGACCCCTCGGAGGGTATATATTTT. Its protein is CASSTGDPSEGIYF.